This T cell receptor (beta chain) derives from a study of vaccination and CD4 T cells after COVID-19. Study at large: The cells in question were stimulated using overlapping spike peptides derived from SARS-CoV-2, HCoV-NL63, HCoV-OC43 and HCoV-229E. No peptide, an HIV-1 Nef pool, or a CEFX pool was what each control culture received. Study-wide points: Spike mono-reactivity marked 304 of 307 vaccine-specific clones in convalescent patients.

With respect to this clonotype: Its matching antigen is unknown.

V was trimmed by 1 base and J by 4 bases, leaving 7 bases between them. Germline V gene data show CDR1 as SGHDN and CDR2 as FVKESK. The CDR3 spans 13 residues. The Oncomine TCR Beta short-read assay generated sequence data from the DNA of cultured CD4+ T cells. Genomic DNA was isolated from cultured CD4+ T cells. From the PCR reads, TCRdb called clonotypes with MiXCR, one entry per CDR3 protein. The table includes approximately 15,000 distinct CDR3 sequences, approximately 47% detected once. Treatment: approximately nine-day PBMC culture with coronavirus spike peptide pools or control peptides (ViraFEST assay).

The TCR sequence derives from a human donor who received a COVID-19 vaccine. The sample in question was CD4+ T cells from blood, cultured in vitro, obtained before SARS-CoV-2 vaccination. The chain combines TRBV14 with TRBJ1-2; D call uncertain. CDR3 in amino acids: CASSQGGGYGYTF. The CDR3 DNA sequence: TGTGCCAGCAGCCAAGGGGGAGGCTATGGCTACACCTTC.